This T cell receptor beta chain was captured by sequencing in a study of CD4 T cells in relation to SARS-CoV-2 and coronaviruses. Study in general: ViraFEST: roughly ten-day antigen culture of PBMCs, then TCR beta CDR3 sequencing. The restricting HLA molecule for shared crossreactive spike epitopes was mapped.

CD4+ T cells from unexposed donors were obtained before the COVID-19 pandemic (2011-2018). Isolation of CD4+ T cells took place after around eleven days in culture. The table came from immunoSEQ multiplex PCR; TCRdb's copy has only in-frame clones and leaves some out. The sample carries 20,000 or so clones, more than 60% recorded once. About this clone: The target antigen is unknown.

The sample was CD4+ T cells from PBMCs, cultured in vitro. This clonotype was sampled from a human donor in good health.

CDR3 coding DNA: TGTGCCAGTAGTACCAGACTCTCCACCACAGATACGCAGTATTTT. It is translated as CASSTRLSTTDTQYF. The rearrangement uses TRBV19 and TRBJ2-3; no definite D call. CDR3 length equals 15 residues. The V and J ends lost 4 bases and 2 bases respectively, with 13 bases between them. Germline loops: CDR1 LNHDA, CDR2 SQIVND (reference sequence).